The 7 T cell receptor beta chains below come from one sample, sequenced in a study of T cell responses to AZD1222 COVID-19 vaccine. TCRdb keeps only in-frame clones here, not all; method: immunoSEQ multiplex PCR. The table records around 72,000 clones, roughly 82% of them present only once. Here the sequenced sample was peripheral blood, taken on day 0 of AZD1222 vaccination. Receptors were obtained from an adult in good health.

This rearrangement joins TRBV30 to TRBJ1-2; unclear D gene. Germline V lookup: CDR1 GTSNPN, CDR2 SVGIG (reference sequence). The CDR3 spans 12 residues. The V end lost 0 bases, the J end lost 6 bases, and 8 bases lay between the germline ends. The CDR3 protein is CAWSVNIHGYTF. The DNA of the CDR3 is TGTGCCTGGAGTGTCAACATCCATGGCTACACCTTC.

This rearrangement joins TRBV19 to TRBJ1-4, with TRBD1 matching 9 bases. The J segment lost 7 bases and the V segment lost 8 bases, leaving 8 bases of the junction unmatched. CDR3 size: 14 residues. CDR1 and CDR2 (germline): LNHDA, SQIVND (reference sequence). The CDR3 spells CASARDRASEKLFF. The CDR3 nucleotides read TGTGCCAGTGCCCGGGACAGGGCTTCTGAAAAACTGTTTTTT.

Of note for this clone: Additional DNA sequences in this sample encode the identical CDR3. This sequence joins TRBV5-4 and TRBJ2-1; 11 bases are shared with TRBD1. Germline V lookup: CDR1 SGHNT, CDR2 YYREEE (reference sequence). This CDR3 region has 15 residues. V dropped 3 bases and J dropped 4; count of bases not matched to a gene: 3. CDR3 residues: CASSSGTGGYNEQFF. CDR3 nucleotides: TGTGCCAGCAGCTCCGGGACAGGGGGTTACAATGAGCAGTTCTTC.

The gene calls are TRBV19 and TRBJ1-4; 8 nucleotides line up with TRBD1. The V segment lost 4 bases and the J segment 5 bases; nucleotides outside the gene matches: 12. CDR1 is LNHDA and CDR2 is SQIVND in the germline V gene (reference sequence). This CDR3 has 17 amino acids. As DNA, the CDR3 is TGTGCCAGTAGTAAAGGGCCCGGCAGGGGGCTAAATGAAAAACTGTTTTTT. Translation gives CASSKGPGRGLNEKLFF.

DNA for the CDR3: TGTGCCAGCAGTGACAGGGTTCGTTTCTCCTATAATTCACCCCTCCACTTT. Protein: CASSDRVRFSYNSPLHF. J is TRBJ1-6 and V is TRBV28; 7 bases fit TRBD1. The V gene end was trimmed by 5 bases and the J gene end by 0 bases; junction bases not matched to a gene: 7. The germline V gene encodes CDR1 MDHEN and CDR2 SYDVKM. The length of the CDR3 is 17 residues.

The V and J genes are TRBV29-1 and TRBJ2-1; 8 bases are a match to TRBD2. This CDR3 has 16 amino acids. Germline loops: CDR1 SQVTM, CDR2 ANQGSEA. V lost 1 base and J lost 6; bases outside the gene matches: 11. CDR3 DNA: TGCAGCGTTGAAGCGGGGGGGCAGGGTAGAGGCAATGAGCAGTTCTTC. This gives the protein CSVEAGGQGRGNEQFF.

The table lists this clone with a few counts. The V gene is TRBV13, the J gene TRBJ1-2, with D tentatively TRBD1 (5 bases). The V end was cut by 1 base, the J end by 9 bases, with 12 bases between. CDR3 size: 13 residues. The V gene's germline CDR1 is PRHDT and CDR2 FYEKMQ (reference sequence). This chain's CDR3 is CASSLEQGDRYTF. The CDR3 bases are TGTGCCAGCAGCTTAGAGCAGGGAGACCGCTACACCTTC.